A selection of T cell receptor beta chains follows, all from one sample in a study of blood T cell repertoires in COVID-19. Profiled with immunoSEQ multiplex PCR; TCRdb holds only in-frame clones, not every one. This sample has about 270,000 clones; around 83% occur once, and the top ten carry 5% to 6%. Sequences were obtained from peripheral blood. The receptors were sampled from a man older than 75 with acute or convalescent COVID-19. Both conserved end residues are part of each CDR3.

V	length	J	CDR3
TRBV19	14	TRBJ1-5	CASNTGLSNQPQHF
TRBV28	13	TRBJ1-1	CASSPGTGRTAFF
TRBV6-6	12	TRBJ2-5	CASRRGEETQYF
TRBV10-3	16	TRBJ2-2	CAIRAGTGSNTGELFF
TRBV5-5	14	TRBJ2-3	CASSLLAETDTQYF
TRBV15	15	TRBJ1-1	CATSRRRDSYTEAFF
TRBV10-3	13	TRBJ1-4	CAISRGQYEKLFF
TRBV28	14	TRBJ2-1	CASTRGGSYNEQFF
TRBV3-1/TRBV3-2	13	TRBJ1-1	CASSSQGNTEAFF
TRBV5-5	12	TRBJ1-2	CASSLGSNGYTF
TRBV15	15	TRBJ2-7	CATSRGTSGVYEQYF
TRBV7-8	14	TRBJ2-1	CASSPGLAFNEQFF
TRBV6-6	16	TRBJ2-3	CASSSLLAELTDTQYF
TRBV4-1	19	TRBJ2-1	CASSQEGLAGALLFNEQFF
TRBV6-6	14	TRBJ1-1	CASSFQEANTEAFF
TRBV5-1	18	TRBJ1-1	CASSLAGTGGIGDTEAFF
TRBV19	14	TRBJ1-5	CASGDRQGNQPQHF
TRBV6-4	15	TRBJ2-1	CASSAGGVPYNEQFF
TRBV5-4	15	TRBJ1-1	CASSSSTGVWTEAFF
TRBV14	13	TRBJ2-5	CASSLTNGETQYF
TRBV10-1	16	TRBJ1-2	CASSDPPRTARQGYTF
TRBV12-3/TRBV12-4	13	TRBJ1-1	CASTQGQGTEAFF
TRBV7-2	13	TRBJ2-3	CASSLAYTDTQYF
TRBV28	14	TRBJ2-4	CASSRDVAKNIQYF
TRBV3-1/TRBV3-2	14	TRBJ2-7	CASSQAQGLGEQYF
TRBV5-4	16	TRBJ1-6	CASSFSGRGLDSPLHF
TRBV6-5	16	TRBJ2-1	CASSYSRDLLSDEQFF
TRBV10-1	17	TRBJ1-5	CASHVSRDREIGTPQHF
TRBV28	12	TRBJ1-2	CASRETGFGYTF
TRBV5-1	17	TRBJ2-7	CASSLGTGTVSTYEQYF
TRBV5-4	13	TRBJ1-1	CASSFSGNTEAFF
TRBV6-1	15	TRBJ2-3	CASSDGQRSTDTQYF
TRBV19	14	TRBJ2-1	CASSRTSTFYEQFF
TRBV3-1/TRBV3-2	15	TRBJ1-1	CASSPLGQGGTEAFF
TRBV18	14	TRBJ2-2	CASSSIDRSGELFF
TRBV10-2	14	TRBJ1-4	CASSPGITNEKLFF